The 10 T cell receptor beta chains reported below all come from one sample, sequenced in a study of OX40 agonist ivuxolimab in advanced cancers. Sequencing used immunoSEQ multiplex PCR; TCRdb keeps in-frame clones, though not all of them. The repertoire holds around 39,000 clones, roughly 82% seen once, with about 2% in the top ten. The sample here was CD4+ or CD8+ T cells sorted from blood, taken in a trial of the OX40 agonist ivuxolimab. The receptors come from an adult with an advanced solid tumor such as melanoma, head and neck, liver or kidney cancer.

The genes are TRBV5-8 and TRBJ1-3; the D is unclear. Germline loops: CDR1 SGHTS, CDR2 YDEGEE. The V end was cut by 4 bases, the J end by 6 bases, with 17 bases between. The CDR3 sequence is 15 residues long. In DNA form, the CDR3 reads TGTGCCAGCAGCCGGGAGGGTGCTCGAGAAAACACCATATATTTT. It translates to CASSREGARENTIYF.

The chain employs TRBV28 and TRBJ2-3, with D unclear. The germline V and J ends were trimmed by 1 base and 4 bases, with 18 bases remaining between them. The germline gives CDR1 MDHEN, CDR2 SYDVKM. CDR3 size: 17 residues. DNA for the CDR3: TGTGCCAGCAGTTTATCCTCTTGGTGGTTAGAGGCAGATACGCAGTATTTT. Amino acids: CASSLSSWWLEADTQYF.

The genes are TRBV10-3 and TRBJ2-3; 10 bases fit TRBD2. The J segment lost 4 bases and the V segment lost 5 bases, leaving 18 bases of the junction unmatched. This CDR3 contains 19 residues. Per germline, CDR1 ENHRY and CDR2 SYGVKD. In nucleotides, the CDR3 is TGTGCCATCAGTACATTAGCGGGAGGCGCCAGTCCTAATCCAGATACGCAGTATTTT. Translation gives CAISTLAGGASPNPDTQYF.

This chain links TRBV7-2 with TRBJ2-7; 7 bases fit TRBD1. CDR3 size: 17 residues. The ends lost 2 bases at V and 5 bases at J; junction bases unmatched: 15. Germline CDR1 is SGHTA and CDR2 is FQGNSA. In nucleotides, the CDR3 is TGTGCCAGCAGCTTAATCCCCGACAGGGTCAGGTTCCACGAGCAGTACTTC. Its protein is CASSLIPDRVRFHEQYF.

This clone was detected only once. The V and J genes are TRBV25-1 and TRBJ2-2; D is possibly TRBD1 (6 bases). CDR1 MGHDK and CDR2 SYGVNS come from the germline V gene. V was trimmed by 4 bases and J by 6 bases, leaving 9 bases between them. The CDR3 has 13 residues. The CDR3 sequence is CASSVQGSGELFF. In DNA, the CDR3 is TGTGCCAGCAGTGTACAGGGCTCCGGGGAGCTGTTTTTT.

The gene calls are TRBV6-1 and TRBJ1-5; D not certain. There are 13 residues in the CDR3. Trimming shortened V by 3 bases and J by 7 bases, and 10 bases separated the two germline ends. Per the germline V gene, CDR1 is MNHNS and CDR2 is SASEGT. CDR3 bases: TGTGCCAGCAGTGAGGTTTACGAACAGCCCCAGCATTTT. Translating gives CASSEVYEQPQHF.

V is TRBV5-6 and J is TRBJ1-4; D perhaps matches TRBD1 (5 bases). This CDR3 spans 16 amino acids. Deletions cut 4 bases from V and 5 bases from J, with 18 bases between. CDR1 SGHDT and CDR2 YYEEEE come from the germline V gene. CDR3 sequence: CASSPSGASGNEKLFF. CDR3 sequence (DNA): TGTGCCAGCAGCCCCTCCGGGGCCAGTGGAAATGAAAAACTGTTTTTT.

The chain combines TRBV28 with TRBJ2-7, with TRBD2 matching 8 bases. V was pared by 7 bases and J by 3 bases, with 8 bases of the junction left unmatched. Germline V lookup: CDR1 MDHEN, CDR2 SYDVKM. This CDR3 region has 14 residues. CDR3 protein: CASTGGNSRYEQYF. The CDR3 coding sequence is TGTGCCAGCACGGGAGGGAACAGTCGCTACGAGCAGTACTTC.

The V and J genes are TRBV9 and TRBJ1-1; TRBD1 is a possible D gene (6 bases). The CDR3 extends over 15 amino acids. The V and J ends lost 0 bases and 4 bases respectively, with 13 bases between them. Germline V gene data show CDR1 as SGDLS and CDR2 as YYNGEE. CDR3 loop: CASSVDRGAGTEAFF. The DNA for the CDR3 is TGTGCCAGCAGCGTAGATCGGGGGGCGGGCACTGAAGCTTTCTTT.

This clone was observed once. The chain employs TRBV6-1 and TRBJ2-2; D may match TRBD1 or TRBD2 (5 bases each). The CDR3 contains 14 residues. V lost 2 bases and J 3 bases, leaving 7 bases between the germline ends. The germline gives CDR1 MNHNS, CDR2 SASEGT. The CDR3 bases are TGTGCCAGCAGTGAAAGAGGGGACACCGGGGAGCTGTTTTTT. Protein product: CASSERGDTGELFF.